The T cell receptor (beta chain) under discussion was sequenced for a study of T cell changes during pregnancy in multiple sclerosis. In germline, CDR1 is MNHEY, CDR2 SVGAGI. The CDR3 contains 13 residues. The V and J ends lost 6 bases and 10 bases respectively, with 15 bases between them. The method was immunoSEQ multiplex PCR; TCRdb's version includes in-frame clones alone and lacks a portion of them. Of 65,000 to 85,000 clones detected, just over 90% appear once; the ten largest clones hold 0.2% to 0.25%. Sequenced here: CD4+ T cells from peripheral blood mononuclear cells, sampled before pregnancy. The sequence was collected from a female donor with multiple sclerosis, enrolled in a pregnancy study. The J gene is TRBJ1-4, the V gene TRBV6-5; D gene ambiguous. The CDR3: CASREELTGKLFF. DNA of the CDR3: TGTGCCAGCAGGGAGGAACTTACCGGAAAACTGTTTTTT.